This T cell receptor beta chain comes out of a study of T cell changes during pregnancy in multiple sclerosis. V gave up 6 bases and J gave up 5 bases; unmatched junction bases: 9. The CDR3 consists of 14 residues. Germline CDR1 is SGHTA and CDR2 is FQGNSA. Clones were sequenced by immunoSEQ multiplex PCR, and TCRdb holds only the in-frame ones, with some missing. The repertoire holds 85,000 to 95,000 clones, about nine tenths seen once, with about 1.7% in the top ten. The TCR was taken from a female donor in good health, enrolled as a control in a pregnancy study. The material was peripheral blood, obtained after pregnancy. The chain employs TRBV7-2 and TRBJ1-1, with 7 bases aligning to TRBD1. The CDR3 loop is CASSGTVVGTEAFF. The CDR3 nucleotides are TGTGCCAGCAGTGGGACAGTCGTGGGGACTGAAGCTTTCTTT.